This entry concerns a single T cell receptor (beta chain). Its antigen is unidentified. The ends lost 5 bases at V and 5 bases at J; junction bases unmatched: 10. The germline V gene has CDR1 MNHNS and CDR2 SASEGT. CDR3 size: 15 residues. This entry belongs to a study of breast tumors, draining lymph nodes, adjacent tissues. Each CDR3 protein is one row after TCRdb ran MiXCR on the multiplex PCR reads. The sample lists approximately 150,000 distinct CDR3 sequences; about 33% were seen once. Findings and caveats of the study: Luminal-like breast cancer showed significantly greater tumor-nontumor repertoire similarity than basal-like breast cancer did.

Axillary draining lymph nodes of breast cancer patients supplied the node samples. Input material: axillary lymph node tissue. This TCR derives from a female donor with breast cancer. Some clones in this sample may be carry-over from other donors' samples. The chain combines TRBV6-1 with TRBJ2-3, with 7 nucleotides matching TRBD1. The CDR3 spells CASSRHGQDGDTQYF. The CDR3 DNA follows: TGTGCCAGCAGTCGTCACGGACAGGATGGAGATACGCAGTATTTT.